These 4 T cell receptor beta chains share one sample of origin, sequenced in a study of T-cell reconstitution after alpha-beta-depleted transplantation in children. TCRbeta library construction was performed incorporating unique molecular identifiers. TCRdb re-called the PCR reads with MiXCR, one entry per CDR3 protein. The sample shows 600,000 to 700,000 distinct CDR3 sequences, around 17% of them seen only once. The specimen comprised PBMCs from the stem cell graft donor, sampled from the stem cell graft. These receptor sequences come from a human donor who donated a stem cell graft to a child with acute myeloid leukemia.

This clonotype has a handful of counts. This chain uses TRBV5-5 with TRBJ2-5; the match to TRBD2 covers 13 bases. The V and J ends lost 3 bases and 4 bases, in that order; junction bases with no gene match: 3. The CDR3 loop spans 15 amino acids. Germline V CDR1 and CDR2: SGHKS, YYEKEE (reference sequence). The CDR3 spells CASSSGLAGRETQYF. In DNA, the CDR3 is TGTGCCAGCAGCTCGGGACTAGCGGGGAGAGAGACCCAGTACTTC.

This clonotype showed up many times. The chain recombines TRBV7-2 with TRBJ1-2; maybe TRBD1 (6 bases). The CDR3 consists of 14 residues. CDR1 and CDR2 (germline): SGHTA, FQGNSA. V lost 0 bases to trimming and J lost 8 bases, with 13 bases between them. The CDR3 reads CASSLAVGAGGYTF. CDR3 nucleotide sequence: TGTGCCAGCAGCTTAGCGGTGGGGGCAGGGGGCTACACCTTC.

This clonotype was picked up many times. The chain has TRBV6-5 and TRBJ2-2; no firm D call. This CDR3 is built from 14 residues. Per the germline V gene, CDR1 is MNHEY and CDR2 is SVGAGI. With 4 bases removed from V and 2 bases from J, the gap between germline ends came to 8 bases. For the CDR3, the DNA is TGTGCCAGCAGTTTTGCAGTAAACACCGGGGAGCTGTTTTTT. Its protein is CASSFAVNTGELFF.

The chain joins TRBV5-5 to TRBJ2-2; TRBD1 aligns across 7 bases. Per germline, CDR1 SGHKS and CDR2 YYEKEE (reference sequence). Germline trimming cut 4 bases from V and 4 bases from J; bases unmatched to any gene: 7. The CDR3 is 15 residues long. The CDR3 is CASSLATGRTGELFF. The CDR3 bases are TGTGCCAGCAGCCTGGCGACAGGGCGCACCGGGGAGCTGTTTTTT.